This is a list of T cell receptor beta chains from one sample in a study of T-cell reconstitution after alpha-beta-depleted transplantation in children. Each CDR3 protein is one row after TCRdb ran MiXCR on the PCR reads. The sample gives about 300,000 distinct CDR3 sequences, around 7.3% of which show up once; 9.1% is in the top ten. Sequences were derived from peripheral blood, sampled 360 days after TCRalphabeta/CD19-depleted stem cell transplant. These receptors were taken from a female patient between 2 and 15 years old who had a stem cell transplant for Fanconi anemia, so the T cells may come from the graft donor. Both conserved end residues are part of each CDR3. The order of the fields is D gene, J gene, clone size, V gene, CDR3 DNA, CDR3 protein. D genes are given only for firm matches. Size is stated for part of the rows, as once, few or many counts, or as a class when the clone is expanded.

. | TRBJ1-5 | . | TRBV13 | TGTGCCAGCAGCTTAGGACTGGATCCCCAGCATTTT | CASSLGLDPQHF
. | TRBJ1-1 | . | TRBV5-6 | TGTGCCAGCAGCTTGACAGCCCTCGGGGACACTGAAGCTTTCTTT | CASSLTALGDTEAFF
. | TRBJ2-1 | many | TRBV25-1 | TGTGCCAGCAGTAAACTGGGGGCTTACAATGAGCAGTTCTTC | CASSKLGAYNEQFF
TRBD1 | TRBJ2-3 | few | TRBV5-6 | TGTGCCAGCAGGCGGGACAGGGGTAAGGATACGCAGTATTTT | CASRRDRGKDTQYF
. | TRBJ1-2 | many | TRBV20-1 | TGCAGTGCCTCATCGGTGGTGGGAGCTAACTATGGCTACACCTTC | CSASSVVGANYGYTF
TRBD1 | TRBJ1-2 | . | TRBV7-9 | TGTGCCAGCAGCCCGGATGGGGGGACAGGGTATGGCTACACCTTC | CASSPDGGTGYGYTF
. | TRBJ2-7 | many | TRBV11-1 | TGTGCCAGCAGCTTATGGGGTCAGCAGTACTTC | CASSLWGQQYF
. | TRBJ1-1 | . | TRBV7-2 | TGTGCCAGCAGCTTAAACAGACCTAACACTGAAGCTTTCTTT | CASSLNRPNTEAFF
. | TRBJ1-3 | few | TRBV18 | TGTGCCAGCTCACGGACAGAGCCCTCTGGAAACACCATATATTTT | CASSRTEPSGNTIYF
. | TRBJ2-1 | many | TRBV7-9 | TGTGCCAGCAGCTTAGGTTCATTCAATGAGCAGTTCTTC | CASSLGSFNEQFF
. | TRBJ2-4 | many | TRBV6-5 | TGTGCCACCTTGTCCGGAAACATTCAGTACTTC | CATLSGNIQYF
TRBD1 | TRBJ2-1 | few | TRBV6-1 | TGTGCCAGCAGAGAGGGACAGCTCAATGAGCAGTTCTTC | CASREGQLNEQFF
. | TRBJ2-7 | . | TRBV6-7 | TGTGCCAGCGTCCGGGGAAACTCCTACGAGCAGTACTTC | CASVRGNSYEQYF
. | TRBJ2-7 | . | TRBV7-7 | TGTGCTAGCAGCTTAGCGCAGGGACTTTCCTACGAGCAGTACTTC | CASSLAQGLSYEQYF
. | TRBJ2-2 | few | TRBV11-2 | TGTGCCTGCAGCCAGGGGCAGGGGCAAGGCGGGGAGCTGTTTTTT | CACSQGQGQGGELFF
. | TRBJ2-5 | few | TRBV9 | TGTGCCAGCAGCGGTTTGGGGGTCGCGGAGACCCAGTACTTC | CASSGLGVAETQYF
TRBD2 | TRBJ2-5 | . | TRBV7-9 | TGTGCCAGCAGCTCCCGCGGGGGTTGGGAGACCCAGTACTTC | CASSSRGGWETQYF
TRBD1 | TRBJ2-2 | . | TRBV9 | TGTGCCAGCGGCATGGACAGGACATCCAACACCGGGGAGCTGTTTTTT | CASGMDRTSNTGELFF
. | TRBJ1-1 | many | TRBV29-1 | TGCAGCGCCGCTATGGTCACTGAAGCTTTCTTT | CSAAMVTEAFF
. | TRBJ1-1 | many | TRBV12-3/TRBV12-4 | TGTGCCAGCAGTTTAGGTCAGGGCGTCCGGGGGACTGAAGCTTTCTTT | CASSLGQGVRGTEAFF
. | TRBJ2-3 | many | TRBV27 | TGTGCCAGCAGTTTGAGGGAACCGAGGTCGGATACGCAGTATTTT | CASSLREPRSDTQYF
. | TRBJ1-6 | many | TRBV12-3/TRBV12-4 | TGTGCCAGCAGTTTTGGGGGGTCACCCCTCCACTTT | CASSFGGSPLHF
. | TRBJ1-5 | many | TRBV20-1 | TGCAGTGCTAGCGGCCACAGTGAAACTAGAGGCAATCAGCCCCAGCATTTT | CSASGHSETRGNQPQHF
. | TRBJ1-5 | many | TRBV20-1 | TGCAGTGCGATCGAGATAAGCAATCAGCCCCAGCATTTT | CSAIEISNQPQHF
TRBD2 | TRBJ2-1 | . | TRBV4-2 | TGTGCCAGCAGCCTTGGACTAGTTGGAAATGAGCAGTTCTTC | CASSLGLVGNEQFF
TRBD1 | TRBJ1-2 | many | TRBV28 | TGTGCCAGCAGTCTTATCCCGTCGGGGACAGGGGGCTATGGCTACACCTTC | CASSLIPSGTGGYGYTF
. | TRBJ2-2 | once | TRBV20-1 | TGCAGTGCTGGGAGGGGGGGCACCGGGGAGCTGTTTTTT | CSAGRGGTGELFF